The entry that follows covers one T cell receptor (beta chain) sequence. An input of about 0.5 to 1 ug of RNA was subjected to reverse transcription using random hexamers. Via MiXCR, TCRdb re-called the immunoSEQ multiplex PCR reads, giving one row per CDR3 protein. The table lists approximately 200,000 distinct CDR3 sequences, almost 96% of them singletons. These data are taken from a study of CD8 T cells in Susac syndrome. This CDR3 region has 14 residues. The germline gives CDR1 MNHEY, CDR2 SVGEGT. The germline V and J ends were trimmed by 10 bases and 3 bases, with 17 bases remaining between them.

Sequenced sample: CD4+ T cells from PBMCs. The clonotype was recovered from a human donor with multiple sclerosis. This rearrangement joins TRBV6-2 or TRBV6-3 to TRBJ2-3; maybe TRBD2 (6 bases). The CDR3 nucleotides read TGTGCCACCGGAGGGGCAGGCAGAACAGATACGCAGTATTTT. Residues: CATGGAGRTDTQYF.